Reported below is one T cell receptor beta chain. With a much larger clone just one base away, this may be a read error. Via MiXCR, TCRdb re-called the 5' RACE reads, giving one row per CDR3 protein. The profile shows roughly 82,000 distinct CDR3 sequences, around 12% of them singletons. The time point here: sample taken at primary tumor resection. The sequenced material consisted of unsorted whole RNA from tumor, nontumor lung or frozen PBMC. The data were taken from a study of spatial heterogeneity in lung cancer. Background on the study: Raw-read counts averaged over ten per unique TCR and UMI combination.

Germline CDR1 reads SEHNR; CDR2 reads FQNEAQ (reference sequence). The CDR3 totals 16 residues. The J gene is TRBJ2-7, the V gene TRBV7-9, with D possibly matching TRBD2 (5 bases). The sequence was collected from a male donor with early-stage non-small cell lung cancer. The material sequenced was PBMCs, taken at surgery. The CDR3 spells CASSLARTNGVHELYF. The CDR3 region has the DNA TGTGCCAGCAGCTTAGCTCGGACCAACGGGGTCCACGAGCTGTACTTC. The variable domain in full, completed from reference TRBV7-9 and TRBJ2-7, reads DTGVSQNPRHKITKRGQNVTFRCDPISEHNRLYWYRQTLGQGPEFLTYFQNEAQLEKSRLLSDRFSAERPKGSFSTLEIQRTEQGDSAMYLCASSLARTNGVHELYFGPGTRLTVT.